The 14 T cell receptor beta chains reported below all come from one sample, sequenced in a study of regulatory dendritic cells for organ transplantation. Sorted subsets were CFSE-labeled and cultured around five days with allogeneic dendritic cells. Only in-frame clones appear in the TCRdb table, and some are missing; sequencing was by immunoSEQ multiplex PCR. The sample includes 9,500 to 15,000 clones, about 60% of them seen just once. These receptors' antigens are unknown. Sequenced input: naive CD8+ T cells from blood cultured with dendritic cells. Specified subset: CD45RA+ naive T cells. The source of these receptors is a human donor in good health.

J is TRBJ1-5 and V is TRBV2, with a weak D call TRBD1 (5 bases). The CDR3 spans 15 residues. V lost 2 bases and J lost 7, with 15 bases in between. In germline, CDR1 is SNHLY, CDR2 FYNNEI. For the CDR3, the DNA is TGTGCCAGCAGTGAAAGTCAGGCAGGGCGGCAGCCCCAGCATTTT. It specifies CASSESQAGRQPQHF.

The rearrangement joins TRBV7-9 to TRBJ2-5; 8 bases line up with TRBD2. CDR3 length: 13 amino acids. V lost 5 bases and J lost 5; bases outside the gene matches: 4. Germline V gives CDR1 SEHNR, CDR2 FQNEAQ (reference sequence). CDR3 residues: CASSAGGEETQYF. The CDR3 nucleotides are TGTGCCAGCAGCGCGGGGGGAGAGGAGACCCAGTACTTC.

The chain links TRBV28 to TRBJ2-5; D not resolved. The CDR3 spans 14 residues. From germline, CDR1 is MDHEN and CDR2 SYDVKM. V was pared by 3 bases and J by 7 bases, with 15 bases between. CDR3 in amino acids: CASSFLPLPGTQYF. The CDR3 region has the DNA TGTGCCAGCAGTTTTTTACCCCTGCCGGGGACCCAGTACTTC. Together with reference TRBV28 and TRBJ2-5, the CDR3 gives the full variable domain: DVKVTQSSRYLVKRTGEKVFLECVQDMDHENMFWYRQDPGLGLRLIYFSYDVKMKEKGDIPEGYSVSREKKERFSLILESASTNQTSMYLCASSFLPLPGTQYFGPGTRLLVL.

J is TRBJ1-1 and V is TRBV11-2; the D gene is possibly TRBD1 (5 bases). This CDR3 has 16 residues. Trimming removed 9 bases at V and 0 bases at J, with 20 bases between. Germline CDR1 and CDR2: SGHAT and FQNNGV. CDR3 nucleotide sequence: TGTGCCAGTCTTGCCGGGGGACGGGGAATGAACACTGAAGCTTTCTTT. Translating gives CASLAGGRGMNTEAFF. Full variable domain (remainder filled in from reference TRBV11-2 and TRBJ1-1): EAGVAQSPRYKIIEKRQSVAFWCNPISGHATLYWYQQILGQGPKLLIQFQNNGVVDDSQLPKDRFSAERLKGVDSTLKIQPAKLEDSAVYLCASLAGGRGMNTEAFFGQGTRLTVV.

The gene calls are TRBV6-6 and TRBJ2-7; D may be TRBD2 (7 bases). CDR1 and CDR2 (germline): MNHNY, SVGAGI (reference sequence). The CDR3 is made up of 15 amino acids. Between the trimmed V and J ends, which lost 6 bases and 0 bases, there was a span of 15 bases. The CDR3: CASSSWGGLSYEQYF. The DNA for the CDR3 is TGTGCCAGCAGCTCCTGGGGGGGGCTCTCCTACGAGCAGTACTTC.

The gene calls are TRBV6-1 and TRBJ2-1; weak D call: TRBD1 (6 bases). Germline assignment: CDR1 MNHNS and CDR2 SASEGT. The germline V and J ends were trimmed by 3 bases and 10 bases, with 10 bases remaining between them. The CDR3 totals 12 residues. CDR3 protein: CASSDTGTEQFF. CDR3 sequence (DNA): TGTGCCAGCAGTGATACCGGGACAGAGCAGTTCTTC.

V and J are TRBV5-8 and TRBJ2-7, with 7 positions matching TRBD1. CDR3 length equals 14 residues. The trim removed 0 bases at V and 5 bases at J, leaving 5 bases unmatched. Looked up from germline, CDR1 is SGHTS and CDR2 is YDEGEE. CDR3: CASSLETGWNEQYF. As DNA, the CDR3 is TGTGCCAGCAGCTTGGAGACAGGGTGGAACGAGCAGTACTTC.

This sequence joins TRBV19 and TRBJ2-7; 7 bases agree with TRBD1. Germline CDR1 reads LNHDA; CDR2 reads SQIVND (reference sequence). The V gene end was trimmed by 5 bases and the J gene end by 2 bases; junction bases not matched to a gene: 6. CDR3 length: 14 residues. The CDR3 spells CASSSRQGPYEQYF. CDR3 bases: TGTGCCAGTAGTTCCCGACAGGGACCCTACGAGCAGTACTTC.

There are a few counts of this clone. The V and J genes are TRBV7-8 and TRBJ2-1, with 7 bases aligning to TRBD1. The germline V gene has CDR1 SGHVS and CDR2 FQNEAQ. This CDR3 contains 15 residues. V shed 4 bases and J 2 bases; nucleotides not matched to a gene: 5. CDR3 residues: CASSSRQGPYNEQFF. The DNA for the CDR3 is TGTGCCAGCAGCTCTAGACAGGGACCCTACAATGAGCAGTTCTTC.

The CDR3 here is CASSGSGTGDGYTF. For the CDR3, the DNA is TGTGCCAGCAGCGGGTCCGGGACAGGGGACGGCTACACCTTC. The chain joins TRBV13 to TRBJ1-2, with TRBD1 identical over 10 bases. The germline V gene has CDR1 PRHDT and CDR2 FYEKMQ (reference sequence). The trim removed 5 bases at V and 8 bases at J, leaving 8 bases unmatched. CDR3 length: 14 amino acids.

The J gene is TRBJ2-1, the V gene TRBV6-4, with a weak D call TRBD1 (5 bases). The V end lost 4 bases, the J end lost 1 base, and 8 bases lay between the germline ends. There are 14 residues in the CDR3. The V gene's germline CDR1 is MRHNA and CDR2 SNTAGT. CDR3 nucleotide sequence: TGTGCCAGCAGTGCCCAGGGTTCCTACAATGAGCAGTTCTTC. Its protein product is CASSAQGSYNEQFF.

This clone was picked up a small number of times. The chain couples TRBV7-9 to TRBJ2-7; D call uncertain. Looked up from germline, CDR1 is SEHNR and CDR2 is FQNEAQ (reference sequence). V shed 4 bases and J shed 2 bases, with 6 bases lying between them. The CDR3 length is 12 residues. In DNA, the CDR3 is TGTGCCAGCAGCTACTCCACCTACGAGCAGTACTTC. Translation gives CASSYSTYEQYF.

There are a few counts of this clone. The chain employs TRBV27 and TRBJ2-7; 9 nucleotides align to TRBD1. This CDR3 has 14 amino acids. V gave up 3 bases and J gave up 5 bases; unmatched junction bases: 5. Germline lookup yields CDR1 MNHEY and CDR2 SMNVEV (reference sequence). The CDR3 reads CASSLWTGDHEQYF. The CDR3 coding sequence is TGTGCCAGCAGTTTGTGGACAGGGGACCACGAGCAGTACTTC.

The chain has TRBV5-6 and TRBJ2-3; D is possibly TRBD2 (7 bases). Between the trimmed V and J ends, which lost 4 bases and 6 bases, there was a span of 21 bases. Per the germline V gene, CDR1 is SGHDT and CDR2 is YYEEEE. This CDR3 is 16 amino acids long. This chain's CDR3 is CASSPGGQFTPDTQYF. As DNA, the CDR3 is TGTGCCAGCAGCCCGGGGGGCCAATTTACTCCGGATACGCAGTATTTT.